These 26 T cell receptor beta chains were sequenced from one sample in a study of beta chain features in type 1 diabetes. Reverse transcribing all isolated RNA meant expressed TCRB transcripts were sequenced. The repertoire was sequenced with immunoSEQ multiplex PCR; TCRdb's copy has only in-frame clones and lacks some. The sample holds a few hundred thousand clones, approximately 10% seen once. The material sequenced was central memory CD4+ T cells from blood. The receptors originated from a man aged 18 to 29 in good health.

This clone was seen a handful of times. The CDR3 region is CASTPRGRTGELFF. CDR3 nucleotides: TGTGCCAGCACCCCTAGGGGGAGGACAGGGGAGCTGTTTTTT. This sequence joins TRBV6-1 and TRBJ2-2; possibly TRBD1 or TRBD2 for D (6 bases each). Germline-derived CDR1 and CDR2 are MNHNS and SASEGT. Trimming removed 7 bases at V and 8 bases at J, with 17 bases between. The CDR3 loop spans 14 amino acids.

This clone appeared a few times. The rearrangement uses TRBV5-1 and TRBJ2-1, with a possible D match to TRBD2 (5 bases). The CDR3 sequence is 15 residues long. In germline, CDR1 is SGHRS, CDR2 YFSETQ. The V and J ends lost 0 bases and 5 bases respectively, with 12 bases between them. The CDR3 spells CASSLVAGPNNEQFF. CDR3 in DNA: TGCGCCAGCAGCTTGGTGGCGGGCCCTAACAATGAGCAGTTCTTC.

DNA of the CDR3: TGTGCCAGCAGCCAGCGGGAGGGCCGGGTAGATACGCAGTATTTT. It encodes CASSQREGRVDTQYF. The gene calls are TRBV6-6 and TRBJ2-3; 10 bases agree with TRBD2. Trimming removed 6 bases from V and 5 bases from J; junction bases left unmatched: 8. The germline gives CDR1 MNHNY, CDR2 SVGAGI (reference sequence). The CDR3 covers 15 residues.

The rearrangement links TRBV5-4 to TRBJ2-5, with D perhaps TRBD2 (5 bases). The CDR3 length is 13 residues. Germline V gene sequence: CDR1 SGHNT, CDR2 YYREEE (reference sequence). With 7 bases removed from V and 4 bases from J, the gap between germline ends came to 14 bases. Here the CDR3 reads CASCPRVGETQYF. The CDR3 DNA is TGTGCCAGCTGCCCGAGGGTGGGAGAGACCCAGTACTTC. The full variable domain, its missing parts supplied by reference TRBV5-4 and TRBJ2-5, is ETGVTQSPTHLIKTRGQQVTLRCSSQSGHNTVSWYQQALGQGPQFIFQYYREEENGRGNFPPRFSGLQFPNYSSELNVNALELDDSALYLCASCPRVGETQYFGPGTRLLVL.

Only a few counts were recorded for this clone. This sequence joins TRBV29-1 and TRBJ2-5, with a tentative D call TRBD2 (5 bases). V was pared by 3 bases and J by 3 bases, with 11 bases between. CDR1 and CDR2 from the germline V gene are SQVTM and ANQGSEA. This CDR3 has 13 amino acids. This CDR3 reads CSVDRWGEETQYF. In nucleotides, the CDR3 is TGCAGCGTTGATCGTTGGGGAGAAGAGACCCAGTACTTC.

Many counts were recorded for this clone. The CDR3 DNA sequence: TGTGCCAGCAGCCGCAGGGAAAGCTACAATGAGCAGTTCTTC. Its translation: CASSRRESYNEQFF. The chain couples TRBV14 to TRBJ2-1; the D gene is possibly TRBD1 (5 bases). The germline CDR1 and CDR2 sequences are SGHDN and FVKESK. This CDR3 has 14 residues. V was shortened by 4 bases and J by 3 bases, with 10 bases between the two germline ends.

This rearrangement joins TRBV5-1 to TRBJ2-5; 9 nucleotides match TRBD2. Germline lookup yields CDR1 SGHRS and CDR2 YFSETQ. V lost 0 bases, J lost 4 bases, and 7 bases stayed unmatched. This CDR3 comprises 16 residues. CDR3 amino acids: CASSLAAAGGRETQYF. CDR3 nucleotide sequence: TGCGCCAGCAGCTTGGCCGCAGCGGGAGGTCGAGAGACCCAGTACTTC.

J is TRBJ2-2 and V is TRBV10-3; D uncertain. Trimming stripped 10 bases from V and 8 bases from J, with 11 bases between. The CDR3 consists of 11 residues. Germline CDR1 ENHRY, CDR2 SYGVKD. The CDR3 nucleotides are TGTGCCACTCGGGTGGCGGGGGAGCTGTTTTTT. Translating gives CATRVAGELFF.

A remark on this clone: This sample also contains other DNA sequences that code for the same CDR3. The rearrangement uses TRBV19 and TRBJ1-2; the D gene is possibly TRBD1 (5 bases). The V gene's germline CDR1 is LNHDA and CDR2 SQIVND (reference sequence). This CDR3 has 14 residues. The germline V and J ends were trimmed by 2 bases and 8 bases, with 15 bases remaining between them. The CDR3 here is CASSIWGAVRGYTF. The CDR3 nucleotides read TGTGCCAGTAGTATATGGGGCGCGGTGCGCGGCTACACCTTC.

V usage is TRBV2 and J usage is TRBJ2-3; D possibly matches TRBD1 or TRBD2 (5 bases each). Germline CDR1 reads SNHLY; CDR2 reads FYNNEI. Trimming took off 5 bases at V and 1 base at J, with 7 bases between the two ends. The CDR3 consists of 13 residues. For the CDR3, the DNA is TGTGCCAGCAGTAGGGACCGCACAGATACGCAGTATTTT. It encodes CASSRDRTDTQYF.

In this sample, this clone turned up a few times. The chain couples TRBV10-3 to TRBJ1-2; D gene uncertain. Germline values: CDR1 ENHRY, CDR2 SYGVKD. With 4 bases removed from V and 4 bases from J, the gap between germline ends came to 13 bases. The CDR3 has 14 amino acids. CDR3 sequence reads: CAISAEPGSYGYTF. The CDR3 coding sequence is TGTGCCATCAGTGCCGAGCCGGGAAGCTATGGCTACACCTTC.

This clone was detected a few times. The chain combines TRBV30 with TRBJ2-7; 11 bases map to TRBD2. Trimming cost V 2 bases and J 7 bases; bases outside gene matches: 10. The CDR3 consists of 15 residues. The germline V gene has CDR1 GTSNPN and CDR2 SVGIG (reference sequence). CDR3 DNA: TGTGCCTGGAGTCTGCTCGGGACTAGCGGTTTTGAGCAGTACTTC. Translated, it gives CAWSLLGTSGFEQYF. The variable domain in full, with the rest retrieved from reference TRBV30 and TRBJ2-7, is SQTIHQWPATLVQPVGSPLSLECTVEGTSNPNLYWYRQAAGRGLQLLFYSVGIGQISSEVPQNLSASRPQDRQFILSSKKLLLSDSGFYLCAWSLLGTSGFEQYFGPGTRLTVT.

About this clone: A single base separates this from a much larger clone, so it may be a read error. The chain combines TRBV2 with TRBJ2-1, with no clear D. Germline CDR1 SNHLY, CDR2 FYNNEI. Deletions cut 5 bases from V and 3 bases from J, with 5 bases between. The CDR3 has 12 amino acids. The chain's CDR3 is CASSTDYNEQFF. The CDR3 DNA is TGTGCCAGCAGTACCGACTACAATGAGCAGTTCTTC.

The rearrangement links TRBV11-2 to TRBJ2-7; D possibly corresponds to TRBD1 (6 bases). The V and J ends lost 4 bases and 2 bases respectively, with 18 bases between them. The CDR3 extends over 16 amino acids. Germline CDR1 SGHAT, CDR2 FQNNGV. CDR3 DNA: TGTGCCAGCAGCTCTTACCTCGACAGGCCGCCCTACGAGCAGTACTTC. This gives the protein CASSSYLDRPPYEQYF.

This clone was detected a few times. The rearrangement joins TRBV9 to TRBJ2-2; D ambiguous. Germline lookup yields CDR1 SGDLS and CDR2 YYNGEE. Trimming removed 0 bases from V and 4 bases from J, with 16 bases in between. The CDR3 sequence is 17 residues long. CDR3 DNA: TGTGCCAGCAGCGTAGTTCTCGGCTCCCAACGCACCGGGGAGCTGTTTTTT. This sequence encodes CASSVVLGSQRTGELFF.

J is TRBJ2-1 and V is TRBV6-6, with D perhaps being TRBD1 or TRBD2 (5 bases each). Trimming pared 5 bases from V and 7 bases from J, leaving 15 bases between. This CDR3 is built from 14 residues. The V gene's germline CDR1 is MNHNY and CDR2 SVGAGI (reference sequence). CDR3 bases: TGTGCCAGCAGTCCTAGAGGGCCAGGGAATGAGCAGTTCTTC. The encoded protein is CASSPRGPGNEQFF.

The chain employs TRBV5-1 and TRBJ2-7; TRBD1 aligns across 7 bases. The CDR3 sequence is 14 residues long. J gave up 5 bases and V 3 bases, and 8 bases lay outside the gene matches. Germline values: CDR1 SGHRS, CDR2 YFSETQ. The CDR3 here is CASSSVTGVNEQYF. DNA of the CDR3: TGCGCCAGCAGCTCCGTCACAGGGGTAAACGAGCAGTACTTC. The variable domain in full, completed from reference TRBV5-1 and TRBJ2-7, reads KAGVTQTPRYLIKTRGQQVTLSCSPISGHRSVSWYQQTPGQGLQFLFEYFSETQRNKGNFPGRFSGRQFSNSRSEMNVSTLELGDSALYLCASSSVTGVNEQYFGPGTRLTVT.

The V call is TRBV13, the J call TRBJ2-2; D call uncertain. Trimming pared 1 base from V and 3 bases from J, leaving 12 bases between. Germline values: CDR1 PRHDT, CDR2 FYEKMQ (reference sequence). The CDR3 consists of 16 residues. The CDR3 region is CASSLATTGDTGELFF. CDR3 coding DNA: TGTGCCAGCAGCTTAGCCACCACTGGGGACACCGGGGAGCTGTTTTTT.

This clone showed up just a few times. The V call is TRBV4-3, the J call TRBJ2-1; 11 bases align to TRBD2. The CDR3 extends over 17 amino acids. From germline, CDR1 is LGHNA and CDR2 YSLEER. V lost 2 bases and J lost 4; bases outside the gene matches: 7. CDR3 protein: CASSQLILAGEYNEQFF. The CDR3 DNA sequence: TGCGCCAGCAGCCAACTAATACTAGCGGGAGAATACAATGAGCAGTTCTTC.

V and J are TRBV29-1 and TRBJ1-2; D possibly corresponds to TRBD1 (5 bases). Germline V gives CDR1 SQVTM, CDR2 ANQGSEA. With 3 bases removed from V and 8 bases from J, the gap between germline ends came to 22 bases. The CDR3 extends over 15 amino acids. The CDR3 loop is CSVDRIGTYGSGYTF. DNA of the CDR3: TGCAGCGTTGATAGGATAGGGACCTATGGGAGCGGCTACACCTTC. Filled out from reference TRBV29-1 and TRBJ1-2, the complete variable domain reads SAVISQKPSRDICQRGTSLTIQCQVDSQVTMMFWYRQQPGQSLTLIATANQGSEATYESGFVIDKFPISRPNLTFSTLTVSNMSPEDSSIYLCSVDRIGTYGSGYTFGSGTRLTVV.

V and J are TRBV27 and TRBJ2-7; 10 positions agree with TRBD1. There are 14 residues in the CDR3. Per the germline V gene, CDR1 is MNHEY and CDR2 is SMNVEV (reference sequence). V shed 2 bases, J shed 3 bases, and the junction held 1 base outside the gene matches. The CDR3 spells CASSLRTGGYEQYF. The CDR3 DNA reads as TGTGCCAGCAGTTTAAGGACAGGGGGCTACGAGCAGTACTTC.

This chain links TRBV30 with TRBJ1-3; a possible D gene is TRBD1 (6 bases). Looked up from germline, CDR1 is GTSNPN and CDR2 is SVGIG (reference sequence). The germline V and J ends were trimmed by 5 bases and 3 bases, with 14 bases remaining between them. This CDR3 has 14 amino acids. The CDR3 is CAWAIGQSGNTIYF. The DNA for the CDR3 is TGTGCCTGGGCGATAGGACAGAGTGGAAACACCATATATTTT.

This clone was found a few times. The chain combines TRBV11-2 with TRBJ2-3; a possible D gene is TRBD1 (5 bases). The CDR3 sequence is 17 residues long. Germline assignment: CDR1 SGHAT and CDR2 FQNNGV. Trimming cost V 1 base and J 3 bases, with 17 bases left between them. The CDR3 region is CASSLGILGPSTDTQYF. The DNA of the CDR3 is TGTGCCAGCAGCTTAGGGATTTTGGGGCCATCGACAGATACGCAGTATTTT.

To note about this clone: This same CDR3 is encoded by further DNA sequences in the sample. The DNA of the CDR3 is TGCGCCAGCAGCCGTGTAGGCAGGGGAGACTACGAGCAGTACTTC. Translation: CASSRVGRGDYEQYF. The chain is built from TRBV4-1 and TRBJ2-7; a weak D match, TRBD1 (6 bases). Trimming removed 4 bases from V and 3 bases from J, with 16 bases in between. The CDR3 has 15 residues. Germline CDR1 and CDR2: MGHRA and YSYEKL.

The chain links TRBV27 to TRBJ2-2; D is possibly TRBD1 (5 bases). The CDR3 runs 17 residues. The germline V gene has CDR1 MNHEY and CDR2 SMNVEV (reference sequence). Between the trimmed V and J ends, which lost 2 bases and 3 bases, there was a span of 16 bases. The chain's CDR3 is CASSLGGRALDTGELFF. As DNA, the CDR3 is TGTGCCAGCAGTTTAGGTGGCAGGGCCTTGGACACCGGGGAGCTGTTTTTT.

This clone was observed a few times. The genes are TRBV4-3 and TRBJ1-3; D gene uncertain. Between the trimmed V and J ends, which lost 0 bases and 2 bases, there was a span of 8 bases. This CDR3 contains 15 residues. Germline V gene lookup returns CDR1 LGHNA and CDR2 YSLEER. This CDR3 reads CASSQDFSPGNTIYF. CDR3 nucleotides: TGCGCCAGCAGCCAAGATTTCAGTCCTGGAAACACCATATATTTT.